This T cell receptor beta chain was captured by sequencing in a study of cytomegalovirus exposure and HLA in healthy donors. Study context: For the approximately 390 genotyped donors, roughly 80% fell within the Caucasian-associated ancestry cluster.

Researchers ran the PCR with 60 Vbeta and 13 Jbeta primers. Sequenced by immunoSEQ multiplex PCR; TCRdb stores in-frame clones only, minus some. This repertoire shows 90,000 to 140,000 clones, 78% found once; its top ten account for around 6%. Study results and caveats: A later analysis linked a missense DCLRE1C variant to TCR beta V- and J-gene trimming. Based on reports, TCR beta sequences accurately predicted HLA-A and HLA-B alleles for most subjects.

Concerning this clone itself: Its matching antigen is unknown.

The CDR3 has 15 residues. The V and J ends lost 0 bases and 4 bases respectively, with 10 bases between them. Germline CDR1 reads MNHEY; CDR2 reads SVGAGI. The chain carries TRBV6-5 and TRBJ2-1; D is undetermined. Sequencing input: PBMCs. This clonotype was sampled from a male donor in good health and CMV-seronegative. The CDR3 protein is CASSYSTADYNEQFF. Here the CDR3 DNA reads TGTGCCAGCAGTTACTCGACGGCGGATTACAATGAGCAGTTCTTC.